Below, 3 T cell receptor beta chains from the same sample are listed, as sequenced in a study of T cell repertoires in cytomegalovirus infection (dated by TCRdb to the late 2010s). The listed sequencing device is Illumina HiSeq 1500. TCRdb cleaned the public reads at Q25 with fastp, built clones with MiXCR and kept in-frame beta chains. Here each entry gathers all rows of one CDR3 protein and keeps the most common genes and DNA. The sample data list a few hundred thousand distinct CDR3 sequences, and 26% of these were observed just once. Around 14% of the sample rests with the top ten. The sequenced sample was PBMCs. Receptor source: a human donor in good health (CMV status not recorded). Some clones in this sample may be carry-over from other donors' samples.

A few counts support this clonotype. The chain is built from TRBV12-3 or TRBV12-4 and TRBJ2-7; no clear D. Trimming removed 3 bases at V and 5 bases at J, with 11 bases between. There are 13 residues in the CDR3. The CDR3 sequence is CASSFFGVHEQYV. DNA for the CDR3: TGTGCCAGCAGTTTTTTCGGCGTCCACGAGCAGTACGTC.

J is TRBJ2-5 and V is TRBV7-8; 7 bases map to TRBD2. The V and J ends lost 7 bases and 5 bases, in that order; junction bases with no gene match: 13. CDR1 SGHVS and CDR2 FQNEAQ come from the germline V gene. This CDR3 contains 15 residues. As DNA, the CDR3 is TGTGCCAGCAACAAAAATTCGGGGGGTTCCGAGACCCAGTACTTC. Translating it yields CASNKNSGGSETQYF.

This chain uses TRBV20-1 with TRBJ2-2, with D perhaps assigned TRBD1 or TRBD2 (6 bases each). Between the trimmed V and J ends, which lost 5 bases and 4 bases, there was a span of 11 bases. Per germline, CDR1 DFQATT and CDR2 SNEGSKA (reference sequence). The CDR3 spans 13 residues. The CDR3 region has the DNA TGCAGTGCTGGGGGGCGCGTCACCGGGGAGCTGTTTTTT. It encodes CSAGGRVTGELFF.